Included here is one T cell receptor (beta chain) sequence, with context. The target antigen is unknown. The CDR3 covers 14 residues. The germline V gene has CDR1 SGHTA and CDR2 FQGNSA. Donors were healthy Caucasian individuals from Russia aged roughly 6 to 95. This specimen belongs to a study of blood T cells in healthy people across ages. Whole-study findings and limits: Donors of long life had a larger count of naive CD4+ cells and greater diversity than aged donors.

For the second PCR, which ran for roughly 7 to 11 cycles, a sample-barcoded 5' primer and a J-beta primer mix were used. A template-switch adaptor with 12 random nucleotides tagged each cDNA molecule. TCRdb recomputed calls from the 5' RACE reads with MiXCR, one row per CDR3 protein. The profile shows roughly 570,000 distinct CDR3 sequences, roughly a quarter of them singletons. The sequenced sample was blood. The V call is TRBV7-2, the J call TRBJ2-1; D may be TRBD1 (6 bases). The J call may be incorrect, as the DNA end agrees better with TRBJ2-7. The sequence derives from a woman in her sixties or seventies in good health. DNA for the CDR3: TGTGCCAGCAGCTTCTCGAAGGACAGTCACGAGCAGTACTTC. Protein product: CASSFSKDSHEQYF.